This T cell receptor (beta chain) was recorded in a study of T-cell reconstitution after alpha-beta-depleted transplantation in children. Study-level findings and limits: One year after transplant, T-cell counts and diversity came mostly from newly produced T cells. Recipient T cells and thymic progenitors that survived gave rise to the high TCRbeta diversity observed at day 60 in some patients. Reports say that about two months after transplant, the alpha-beta T cells came out of several hundred graft clones that had expanded.

This CDR3 has 13 residues. V lost 6 bases, J lost 10 bases, and 7 bases stayed unmatched. There are a few counts of this clonotype. No antigen is known for it. Using unique molecular identifiers, the investigators prepared the TCRbeta library. TCRdb re-analysed the PCR reads in MiXCR, keeping a single row per CDR3 protein. The sample holds fewer than 1 million distinct CDR3 sequences, 15% to 20% seen once. This sequence was found in a male patient aged 10 to 17 who had a stem cell transplant for acute lymphoblastic leukemia, so the T cells may come from the graft donor. The chain links TRBV12-3 or TRBV12-4 to TRBJ1-4; TRBD1 matches at 8 bases. The sample in question was PBMCs, mostly from graft donor cells, obtained 360 days after TCRalphabeta/CD19-depleted stem cell transplant. In DNA form, the CDR3 reads TGTGCCAGCAGCCCACTTGACAGGGGAAAACTGTTTTTT. It codes for CASSPLDRGKLFF.